These 9 T cell receptor beta chains share one sample of origin, sequenced in a study of T-cell reconstitution after alpha-beta-depleted transplantation in children. Using unique molecular identifiers, the investigators prepared the TCRbeta library. TCRdb re-analysed the PCR reads in MiXCR, keeping a single row per CDR3 protein. The data show 700,000 to 950,000 distinct CDR3 sequences, with about 15% seen just once and under 6% held by the top ten. This specimen consisted of PBMCs, mostly from graft donor cells, obtained 360 days after TCRalphabeta/CD19-depleted stem cell transplant. These receptors came from a male patient between 5 and 17 years old who had a stem cell transplant for acute lymphoblastic leukemia, so the T cells may come from the graft donor.

A few counts support this clonotype. The chain links TRBV29-1 to TRBJ2-1; unclear D gene. Trimming pared 2 bases from V and 13 bases from J, leaving 9 bases between. The CDR3 contains 10 residues. Germline CDR1 SQVTM, CDR2 ANQGSEA. The CDR3 sequence: CSVEIPNQFF. The DNA for the CDR3 is TGCAGCGTTGAAATTCCAAACCAGTTCTTC.

There are many counts of this clonotype. V usage is TRBV27 and J usage is TRBJ1-5; no clear D gene. The V gene lost 2 bases and the J gene lost 4 bases, with 6 bases spanning the gap. The length of the CDR3 is 13 residues. Per germline, CDR1 MNHEY and CDR2 SMNVEV (reference sequence). The chain's CDR3 is CASSLHGNQPQHF. CDR3 coding DNA: TGTGCCAGCAGTTTACACGGGAATCAGCCCCAGCATTTT.

Only a few counts were recorded for this clonotype. This chain uses TRBV12-3 or TRBV12-4 with TRBJ2-2; unclear D gene. This CDR3 has 11 residues. Trimming shortened V by 5 bases and J by 9 bases, and 7 bases separated the two germline ends. The CDR3 region has the DNA TGTGCCAGCAGTAACCGTAGGGAGCTGTTTTTT. Protein sequence: CASSNRRELFF.

The chain combines TRBV6-5 with TRBJ2-7, with D tentatively TRBD2 (6 bases). The CDR3 spans 13 residues. V was clipped by 0 bases and J by 9 bases, with 12 bases between them. Looked up from germline, CDR1 is MNHEY and CDR2 is SVGAGI. CDR3 DNA sequence: TGTGCCAGCAGTTACTCCCCTAGCGCGGGGCAGTACTTC. Amino acids: CASSYSPSAGQYF.

This clonotype was seen at least ten times. The chain combines TRBV29-1 with TRBJ2-7; 8 bases map to TRBD1. The CDR3 runs to 13 residues. The V gene's germline CDR1 is SQVTM and CDR2 ANQGSEA. The junction had 6 bases not matched to a gene; V was cut back by 4 bases and J by 4 bases. The DNA of the CDR3 is TGCAGCGTTGCTGGACAGGGCAGGTACGAGCAGTACTTC. Its protein product is CSVAGQGRYEQYF.

A few counts support this clonotype. The chain carries TRBV4-1 and TRBJ2-5, with D perhaps matching TRBD2 (5 bases). Germline V lookup: CDR1 MGHRA, CDR2 YSYEKL. CDR3 length: 15 residues. Trimming removed 3 bases from V and 4 bases from J, with 15 bases in between. The CDR3 nucleotides read TGCGCCAGCAGCCACGTGGGGAGTGGTGGAGAGACCCAGTACTTC. As protein: CASSHVGSGGETQYF.

Comment on this clonotype: The conserved phenylalanine or tryptophan normally closing the CDR3 is absent here, so this likely arose from a read error. The chain links TRBV11-2 to TRBJ1-2; 8 bases are a match to TRBD1. The CDR3 covers 14 residues. Per germline, CDR1 SGHAT and CDR2 FQNNGV. V dropped 4 bases and J dropped 3; count of bases not matched to a gene: 4. The CDR3 protein is CASSSGQAYYGYTC. Written as DNA, the CDR3 is TGTGCCAGCAGCTCGGGACAGGCCTACTATGGCTACACCTGC.

The sample holds a few counts of this clonotype. The chain recombines TRBV5-1 with TRBJ2-3; TRBD2 matches at 8 bases. J lost 0 bases, V lost 4 bases, and 7 bases had no gene match. The germline V gene has CDR1 SGHRS and CDR2 YFSETQ. The CDR3 is 16 residues long. The CDR3 nucleotides read TGCGCCAGCAGCCCCCCACTAGCGGTGAGCACAGATACGCAGTATTTT. Amino acid sequence: CASSPPLAVSTDTQYF.

The genes are TRBV29-1 and TRBJ1-4; D is unresolved. The V end was cut by 5 bases, the J end by 8 bases, with 12 bases between. This CDR3 spans 12 amino acids. Germline loops: CDR1 SQVTM, CDR2 ANQGSEA. The CDR3 DNA reads TGCAGCGTTTCAACTGGTAGGGAAAAACTGTTTTTT. Translating gives CSVSTGREKLFF.